Listed below are T cell receptor beta chains from one sample, sequenced in a study of blood T cell repertoires in COVID-19. This table comes from immunoSEQ multiplex PCR, and its TCRdb copy is limited to in-frame clones, with some not included. The sample contains tens of thousands of clones, around 84% of which appear only once. The sequenced material came from peripheral blood. The receptors come from a man in his 70s with active COVID-19. CDR3s include the opening cysteine and the closing phenylalanine or tryptophan. D genes are given only for firm matches. Some rows mark clone size as missing; the rest say once, few, many or name a class of expanded clone.

CDR3 length: 16
J gene: TRBJ1-1
V gene: TRBV19
clone size: .
D gene: .
CDR3 protein: CASTTGLRGPNTEAFF
CDR3 DNA: TGTGCCAGTACTACGGGCCTTCGAGGGCCCAACACTGAAGCTTTCTTT

CDR3 length: 19
J gene: TRBJ2-5
V gene: TRBV9
clone size: .
D gene: TRBD2
CDR3 protein: CASSKHVPTSGGSGETQYF
CDR3 DNA: TGTGCCAGCAGCAAACACGTCCCGACTAGCGGGGGCTCCGGGGAGACCCAGTACTTC

CDR3 length: 15
J gene: TRBJ2-2
V gene: TRBV9
clone size: few
D gene: TRBD1
CDR3 protein: CASSANRGLGGELFF
CDR3 DNA: TGTGCCAGCAGCGCCAACAGGGGCCTGGGCGGGGAGCTGTTTTTT

CDR3 length: 15
J gene: TRBJ1-5
V gene: TRBV5-6
clone size: .
D gene: .
CDR3 protein: CASSPHINSNQPQHF
CDR3 DNA: TGTGCCAGCAGCCCCCACATAAATAGCAATCAGCCCCAGCATTTT

CDR3 length: 15
J gene: TRBJ1-1
V gene: TRBV5-8
clone size: .
D gene: .
CDR3 protein: CASSLGLTGDTEAFF
CDR3 DNA: TGTGCCAGCAGCTTGGGACTCACGGGGGACACTGAAGCTTTCTTT

CDR3 length: 13
J gene: TRBJ1-5
V gene: TRBV12-3/TRBV12-4
clone size: .
D gene: .
CDR3 protein: CASKVGPNQPQHF
CDR3 DNA: TGTGCCAGCAAAGTTGGGCCCAATCAGCCCCAGCATTTT

CDR3 length: 13
J gene: TRBJ2-5
V gene: TRBV18
clone size: .
D gene: .
CDR3 protein: CASSPLKGETQYF
CDR3 DNA: TGTGCCAGCTCTCCTCTTAAGGGGGAGACCCAGTACTTC

CDR3 length: 12
J gene: TRBJ2-7
V gene: TRBV18
clone size: .
D gene: .
CDR3 protein: CASESALYEQYF
CDR3 DNA: TGTGCCAGCGAAAGCGCCCTCTACGAGCAGTACTTC

CDR3 length: 17
J gene: TRBJ2-3
V gene: TRBV3-1/TRBV3-2
clone size: once
D gene: TRBD2
CDR3 protein: CASSPWLAGGRADTQYF
CDR3 DNA: TGTGCCAGCAGCCCCTGGCTAGCGGGGGGGCGTGCAGATACGCAGTATTTT

CDR3 length: 13
J gene: TRBJ2-7
V gene: TRBV9
clone size: .
D gene: .
CDR3 protein: CASSPWGDYEQYF
CDR3 DNA: TGTGCCAGCAGCCCGTGGGGGGACTACGAGCAGTACTTC

CDR3 length: 12
J gene: TRBJ1-2
V gene: TRBV29-1
clone size: .
D gene: TRBD1
CDR3 protein: CSAQTGEVDYTF
CDR3 DNA: TGCAGCGCCCAGACAGGGGAGGTTGACTACACCTTC

CDR3 length: 12
J gene: TRBJ1-2
V gene: TRBV7-2
clone size: .
D gene: .
CDR3 protein: CASSFNRASYTF
CDR3 DNA: TGTGCCAGCAGCTTTAACAGGGCCAGCTACACCTTC

CDR3 length: 14
J gene: TRBJ1-1
V gene: TRBV2
clone size: .
D gene: TRBD1
CDR3 protein: CASRDRGMNTEAFF
CDR3 DNA: TGTGCCAGCAGGGACAGGGGAATGAACACTGAAGCTTTCTTT

CDR3 length: 13
J gene: TRBJ1-3
V gene: TRBV6-5
clone size: .
D gene: .
CDR3 protein: CASSHTSGNTIYF
CDR3 DNA: TGTGCCAGCAGCCACACCTCAGGAAACACCATATATTTT

CDR3 length: 14
J gene: TRBJ1-2
V gene: TRBV6-5
clone size: .
D gene: .
CDR3 protein: CASTERVRGGGYTF
CDR3 DNA: TGTGCCAGCACCGAGCGGGTCCGGGGTGGTGGCTACACCTTC

CDR3 length: 15
J gene: TRBJ1-2
V gene: TRBV24-1
clone size: .
D gene: TRBD1
CDR3 protein: CATSDWGTGPYGYTF
CDR3 DNA: TGTGCCACCAGTGATTGGGGGACAGGGCCCTATGGCTACACCTTC

CDR3 length: 14
J gene: TRBJ1-1
V gene: TRBV7-9
clone size: .
D gene: .
CDR3 protein: CASSSPAVNTEAFF
CDR3 DNA: TGTGCCAGCAGCTCGCCCGCAGTTAACACTGAAGCTTTCTTT

CDR3 length: 14
J gene: TRBJ1-2
V gene: TRBV6-2/TRBV6-3
clone size: .
D gene: TRBD1
CDR3 protein: CASSSRGQNYGYTF
CDR3 DNA: TGTGCCAGCAGCTCTAGGGGGCAGAACTATGGCTACACCTTC

CDR3 length: 16
J gene: TRBJ2-7
V gene: TRBV27
clone size: .
D gene: TRBD2
CDR3 protein: CASSYYSGASSYEQYF
CDR3 DNA: TGTGCCAGCAGTTACTATAGCGGGGCGAGCTCCTACGAGCAGTACTTC

CDR3 length: 12
J gene: TRBJ2-5
V gene: TRBV5-6
clone size: .
D gene: .
CDR3 protein: CASSFGRETQYF
CDR3 DNA: TGTGCCAGCAGCTTTGGTAGAGAGACCCAGTACTTC

CDR3 length: 12
J gene: TRBJ1-2
V gene: TRBV18
clone size: .
D gene: TRBD1
CDR3 protein: CASSLGTELSTF
CDR3 DNA: TGTGCCAGCTCACTGGGGACAGAGCTTTCAACCTTC

CDR3 length: 15
J gene: TRBJ1-1
V gene: TRBV7-9
clone size: .
D gene: .
CDR3 protein: CASSPHLTGNTEAFF
CDR3 DNA: TGTGCCAGCAGCCCCCACCTTACAGGGAACACTGAAGCTTTCTTT

CDR3 length: 16
J gene: TRBJ1-2
V gene: TRBV3-1/TRBV3-2
clone size: .
D gene: TRBD1
CDR3 protein: CASSQRGTGVYYGYTF
CDR3 DNA: TGTGCCAGCAGCCAAAGAGGGACAGGGGTCTACTATGGCTACACCTTC

CDR3 length: 15
J gene: TRBJ2-7
V gene: TRBV30
clone size: .
D gene: TRBD2
CDR3 protein: CAWSRGGATSYEQYF
CDR3 DNA: TGTGCCTGGAGTCGGGGGGGGGCTACTTCCTACGAGCAGTACTTC

CDR3 length: 13
J gene: TRBJ1-1
V gene: TRBV30
clone size: .
D gene: .
CDR3 protein: CAWSLGANTEAFF
CDR3 DNA: TGTGCCTGGAGTTTAGGGGCGAACACTGAAGCTTTCTTT

CDR3 length: 17
J gene: TRBJ1-6
V gene: TRBV10-3
clone size: .
D gene: .
CDR3 protein: CAISEMHPSSYNSPLHF
CDR3 DNA: TGTGCCATCAGTGAGATGCACCCCAGCTCCTATAATTCACCCCTCCACTTT

CDR3 length: 14
J gene: TRBJ2-1
V gene: TRBV7-2
clone size: .
D gene: .
CDR3 protein: CASSQPTRFHEQFF
CDR3 DNA: TGTGCCAGCAGCCAACCGACTAGGTTCCATGAGCAGTTCTTC

CDR3 length: 16
J gene: TRBJ2-5
V gene: TRBV5-4
clone size: few
D gene: TRBD2
CDR3 protein: CASSSTSGGRGETQYF
CDR3 DNA: TGTGCCAGCAGCTCGACTAGCGGGGGACGGGGAGAGACCCAGTACTTC

CDR3 length: 18
J gene: TRBJ2-2
V gene: TRBV9
clone size: .
D gene: TRBD2
CDR3 protein: CASSVGRRGGASAGELFF
CDR3 DNA: TGTGCCAGCAGCGTAGGACGGCGCGGGGGGGCCTCTGCCGGGGAGCTGTTTTTT

CDR3 length: 16
J gene: TRBJ2-5
V gene: TRBV4-2
clone size: .
D gene: .
CDR3 protein: CASSQGGTGSGETQYF
CDR3 DNA: TGTGCCAGCAGCCAAGGCGGCACGGGGTCCGGAGAGACCCAGTACTTC

CDR3 length: 15
J gene: TRBJ1-1
V gene: TRBV11-3
clone size: .
D gene: .
CDR3 protein: CASNPGGAGGTEAFF
CDR3 DNA: TGTGCCAGCAACCCGGGGGGGGCTGGGGGCACTGAAGCTTTCTTT

CDR3 length: 17
J gene: TRBJ2-6
V gene: TRBV7-3
clone size: .
D gene: .
CDR3 protein: CASSLRAGTSGANVLTF
CDR3 DNA: TGTGCCAGCAGCTTAAGGGCAGGTACCTCTGGGGCCAACGTCCTGACTTTC

CDR3 length: 14
J gene: TRBJ2-2
V gene: TRBV11-3
clone size: .
D gene: TRBD2
CDR3 protein: CASRVSGGTGELFF
CDR3 DNA: TGTGCCAGCAGGGTTAGCGGGGGCACCGGGGAGCTGTTTTTT

CDR3 length: 11
J gene: TRBJ2-1
V gene: TRBV10-3
clone size: .
D gene: TRBD2
CDR3 protein: CAIHNGGAHLF
CDR3 DNA: TGTGCCATCCACAACGGGGGGGCACACCTCTTC

CDR3 length: 16
J gene: TRBJ1-1
V gene: TRBV6-2/TRBV6-3
clone size: .
D gene: .
CDR3 protein: CASSSTSTGLNTEAFF
CDR3 DNA: TGTGCCAGCAGTTCGACCTCGACGGGACTAAACACTGAAGCTTTCTTT

CDR3 length: 14
J gene: TRBJ1-1
V gene: TRBV7-6
clone size: .
D gene: .
CDR3 protein: CASSLRGKNTEAFF
CDR3 DNA: TGTGCCAGCAGCTTAAGGGGGAAGAACACTGAAGCTTTCTTT

CDR3 length: 14
J gene: TRBJ2-7
V gene: TRBV19
clone size: few
D gene: TRBD1
CDR3 protein: CASRTRGTGFEQYF
CDR3 DNA: TGTGCCAGTAGGACGAGGGGGACAGGGTTCGAGCAGTACTTC

CDR3 length: 13
J gene: TRBJ1-5
V gene: TRBV5-6
clone size: .
D gene: .
CDR3 protein: CASSLGLGKPQHF
CDR3 DNA: TGTGCCAGCAGCTTGGGGCTAGGCAAACCCCAGCATTTT

CDR3 length: 15
J gene: TRBJ1-1
V gene: TRBV4-1
clone size: .
D gene: .
CDR3 protein: CASSQDGTGNTEAFF
CDR3 DNA: TGCGCCAGCAGCCAAGATGGTACAGGGAACACTGAAGCTTTCTTT

CDR3 length: 13
J gene: TRBJ1-1
V gene: TRBV7-3
clone size: .
D gene: .
CDR3 protein: CASADSLNTEAFF
CDR3 DNA: TGTGCCTCCGCGGACAGTTTGAACACTGAAGCTTTCTTT

CDR3 length: 14
J gene: TRBJ1-1
V gene: TRBV7-8
clone size: .
D gene: .
CDR3 protein: CASSLAVGAAEAFF
CDR3 DNA: TGTGCCAGCAGCTTAGCGGTTGGGGCAGCTGAAGCTTTCTTT

CDR3 length: 17
J gene: TRBJ2-3
V gene: TRBV6-4
clone size: .
D gene: TRBD2
CDR3 protein: CASSDPGTSGGAYTQYF
CDR3 DNA: TGTGCCAGCAGTGACCCAGGCACTAGCGGGGGGGCCTATACGCAGTATTTT

CDR3 length: 15
J gene: TRBJ2-1
V gene: TRBV27
clone size: .
D gene: .
CDR3 protein: CASSAYWSSYNEQFF
CDR3 DNA: TGTGCCAGCAGTGCCTACTGGAGCTCCTACAATGAGCAGTTCTTC

CDR3 length: 18
J gene: TRBJ1-2
V gene: TRBV6-1
clone size: few
D gene: .
CDR3 protein: CASSEGGRGFFGNYGYTF
CDR3 DNA: TGTGCCAGCAGTGAAGGGGGCCGAGGATTTTTTGGGAACTATGGCTACACCTTC

CDR3 length: 16
J gene: TRBJ1-1
V gene: TRBV4-3
clone size: .
D gene: .
CDR3 protein: CASSLEAEVSNTEAFF
CDR3 DNA: TGCGCCAGCAGCCTGGAAGCGGAGGTGTCGAACACTGAAGCTTTCTTT